This T cell receptor beta chain was sequenced during a study of CD8+CD57+ T cells in acquired aplastic anemia. For sequencing, patients were chosen who had shown expansion of CD8+CD57+ cells by flow cytometry. The ends were cut back, 1 base at V and 4 bases at J, with 11 bases in the middle. The CDR3 runs 14 residues. CDR1 and CDR2 from the germline V gene are MNHNS and SASEGT. This clonotype appeared many times. The TCR beta profiling, which covered VDJ combination and CDR3 sequence, was carried out using genomic DNA as the template. TCRdb reanalysed the reads using MiXCR and keeps one entry per CDR3 protein. Of about 180,000 distinct CDR3 sequences listed, 63% were seen once; the top ten hold about two fifths.

The receptor's source is a human donor with aplastic anemia. The sequencing sample was made of sorted CD4+, CD8+, or CD8+CD57+ T cells (not recorded which) from PBMCs. V usage is TRBV6-1 and J usage is TRBJ2-7; maybe TRBD1 (6 bases). CDR3 coding DNA: TGTGCCAGCAGTGAAGTAGGGGGAAGGTACGAGCAGTACTTC. Residues: CASSEVGGRYEQYF.